Presented here are 18 T cell receptor beta chains from one specimen sequenced in a study of CD8+ T cells in alopecia areata. RNA extraction and reverse transcription yielded cDNA as sequencing template. Generated by immunoSEQ multiplex PCR, the TCRdb table keeps only in-frame clones and is missing some. Altogether some 200,000 clones are present, around two fifths being singletons, with the ten largest covering roughly 2.6%. Treatment given: oral pan-JAK inhibitor, 5-10 mg twice daily. The specimen comprised CD4+ T cells sorted from blood, sampled at approximately week 39, from a patient treated with tofacitinib. The receptors were gathered from a human donor with alopecia areata.

This chain joins TRBV5-1 and TRBJ2-1; D tentatively reads TRBD1 or TRBD2 (5 bases each). Looked up from germline, CDR1 is SGHRS and CDR2 is YFSETQ. CDR3 length: 14 residues. V lost 5 bases, J lost 4 bases, and 13 bases lay in between. In DNA form, the CDR3 reads TGCGCCAGCAGGGGGGACCTAGCTTACAATGAGCAGTTCTTC. It translates to CASRGDLAYNEQFF.

In its sample, this clone was seen a few times. The rearrangement links TRBV11-2 to TRBJ2-5, with a tentative D call TRBD2 (5 bases). CDR3 size: 14 residues. Trimming left V 3 bases short and J 5 bases short, with 13 bases between. The germline CDR1 and CDR2 sequences are SGHAT and FQNNGV. In DNA, the CDR3 is TGTGCCAGCAGCTTTGGATACCGGGATGAGACCCAGTACTTC. It specifies CASSFGYRDETQYF.

The chain combines TRBV7-2 with TRBJ2-7; D unresolved. Germline V gives CDR1 SGHTA, CDR2 FQGNSA. V lost 1 base to trimming and J lost 11 bases, with 15 bases between them. The CDR3 contains 13 residues. The CDR3, as DNA: TGTGCCAGCAGCTTAGGTCCGAATACCTTTGAGTACTTC. As protein: CASSLGPNTFEYF.

V and J are TRBV29-1 and TRBJ2-5; D perhaps matches TRBD1 (5 bases). The germline V gene encodes CDR1 SQVTM and CDR2 ANQGSEA. V lost 0 bases, J lost 7 bases, and 12 bases lay in between. The CDR3 is 13 residues long. The CDR3 nucleotides read TGCAGCGTTGAAGATCAGGGTGGGTCGACCCAGTACTTC. Its translation: CSVEDQGGSTQYF.

This clone was picked up many times. The chain links TRBV11-2 to TRBJ1-2; D gene unclear. CDR3 length: 12 amino acids. Trimming shortened V by 3 bases and J by 8 bases, and 10 bases separated the two germline ends. Germline values: CDR1 SGHAT, CDR2 FQNNGV. In DNA form, the CDR3 reads TGTGCCAGCAGCTTGGCCGGGGTGGGCTACACCTTC. Translated, it gives CASSLAGVGYTF.

This sequence joins TRBV30 and TRBJ2-1; 9 bases map to TRBD2. Unmatched junction bases numbered 17, after V lost 0 bases and J lost 8 bases. Germline V gene sequence: CDR1 GTSNPN, CDR2 SVGIG (reference sequence). The CDR3 runs to 18 residues. The CDR3 DNA reads as TGTGCCTGGAGTGTACCCTATGCCGTAGCGGGAGAGGGCGATGAGCAGTTCTTC. This translates into CAWSVPYAVAGEGDEQFF. The variable domain in full, with the rest retrieved from reference TRBV30 and TRBJ2-1, is SQTIHQWPATLVQPVGSPLSLECTVEGTSNPNLYWYRQAAGRGLQLLFYSVGIGQISSEVPQNLSASRPQDRQFILSSKKLLLSDSGFYLCAWSVPYAVAGEGDEQFFGPGTRLTVL.

This clone was found a few times. The J gene is TRBJ1-1, the V gene TRBV5-1, with D possibly being TRBD1 (5 bases). Germline CDR1 and CDR2: SGHRS and YFSETQ. The CDR3 consists of 14 residues. Trimming stripped 6 bases from V and 8 bases from J, with 20 bases between. DNA for the CDR3: TGCGCCAGCACCCACATCGATAGGGGAGGGGAAGCTTTCTTT. It encodes CASTHIDRGGEAFF. The whole variable domain, filled in from reference TRBV5-1 and TRBJ1-1, reads KAGVTQTPRYLIKTRGQQVTLSCSPISGHRSVSWYQQTPGQGLQFLFEYFSETQRNKGNFPGRFSGRQFSNSRSEMNVSTLELGDSALYLCASTHIDRGGEAFFGQGTRLTVV.

The chain has TRBV6-1 and TRBJ2-7, with D possibly matching TRBD1 (6 bases). This CDR3 region has 13 residues. Trimming stripped 9 bases from V and 4 bases from J, with 16 bases between. The V gene's germline CDR1 is MNHNS and CDR2 SASEGT. CDR3 sequence: CASSDRPLYEQYF. The CDR3 nucleotides are TGTGCCAGTTCCGACAGGCCTCTTTACGAGCAGTACTTC.

This sequence joins TRBV4-2 and TRBJ2-1; D ambiguous. The CDR3 sequence is 11 residues long. V lost 1 base, J lost 15 bases, and 10 bases lay in between. Germline lookup yields CDR1 LGHNA and CDR2 YNFKEQ. The CDR3 sequence is CASSQGQNLFF. The CDR3 DNA sequence: TGTGCCAGCAGCCAAGGACAAAATCTGTTCTTC.

V and J are TRBV14 and TRBJ2-1; 9 nucleotides line up with TRBD2. The CDR3 is 16 residues long. From germline, CDR1 is SGHDN and CDR2 FVKESK. Unmatched junction bases numbered 4, after V lost 0 bases and J lost 4 bases. The CDR3 nucleotides are TGTGCCAGCAGCCAAGATGCGGGGGGGAGGTACAATGAGCAGTTCTTC. It codes for CASSQDAGGRYNEQFF.

The chain is built from TRBV7-2 and TRBJ2-1, with D tentatively TRBD2 (5 bases). Trimming removed 2 bases at V and 8 bases at J, with 19 bases between. Germline assignment: CDR1 SGHTA and CDR2 FQGNSA. This CDR3 is 16 amino acids long. CDR3 sequence reads: CASSLMMIASLDEQFF. The CDR3 DNA follows: TGTGCCAGCAGCTTAATGATGATAGCGTCTCTGGATGAGCAGTTCTTC.

DNA of the CDR3: TGCGCCAGCAGCCATGCATTGACAGGGCCCCCCTACGAGCAGTACTTC. It is translated as CASSHALTGPPYEQYF. V usage is TRBV4-1 and J usage is TRBJ2-7; 7 nucleotides agree with TRBD1. The CDR3 is 16 amino acids. V dropped 3 bases and J dropped 2; count of bases not matched to a gene: 10. Per germline, CDR1 MGHRA and CDR2 YSYEKL.

This rearrangement joins TRBV5-1 to TRBJ1-2; 7 bases are shared with TRBD1. Trimming at V came to 2 bases and at J to 8 bases, leaving 9 bases not matched to a gene. The germline V gene encodes CDR1 SGHRS and CDR2 YFSETQ. There are 14 residues in the CDR3. The CDR3 DNA sequence: TGCGCCAGCAGCTTCAAGGGACAGTCGGAGGGCTACACCTTC. This encodes CASSFKGQSEGYTF.

This chain joins TRBV5-1 and TRBJ2-3; perhaps TRBD1 as D (6 bases). V dropped 0 bases and J dropped 2 bases, with 13 bases sitting between them. The germline V gene has CDR1 SGHRS and CDR2 YFSETQ. The CDR3 covers 16 residues. The CDR3 region is CASSLVSTGNTDTQYF. In DNA, the CDR3 is TGCGCCAGCAGCTTGGTTTCGACAGGTAACACAGATACGCAGTATTTT.

In its sample, this clone was seen a few times. This chain joins TRBV28 and TRBJ1-2; D gene ambiguous. The CDR3 sequence is 12 residues long. The germline CDR1 and CDR2 sequences are MDHEN and SYDVKM. V was clipped by 10 bases and J by 4 bases, with 13 bases between them. CDR3 region: CAIHREFYGYTF. The CDR3 nucleotides are TGTGCCATTCACCGGGAGTTCTATGGCTACACCTTC.

The gene calls are TRBV6-1 and TRBJ2-1, with D tentatively TRBD2 (6 bases). Germline V gene lookup returns CDR1 MNHNS and CDR2 SASEGT. The CDR3 is made up of 12 amino acids. V was trimmed by 10 bases and J by 6 bases, leaving 13 bases between them. CDR3 nucleotide sequence: TGTGCCATCTCCCTGACTAGCAATGAGCAGTTCTTC. It translates to CAISLTSNEQFF.

There are a few counts of this clone. The chain uses TRBV7-2 and TRBJ1-5, with a possible D match to TRBD1 (6 bases). V was cut by 5 bases and J by 2 bases, with 13 bases left in between. Germline V CDR1 and CDR2: SGHTA, FQGNSA. The CDR3 loop spans 15 amino acids. DNA of the CDR3: TGTGCCAGCAGCCCCCAGGGGCCTGGCAATCAGCCCCAGCATTTT. Its translation: CASSPQGPGNQPQHF.

This clone showed up just a few times. The V call is TRBV20-1, the J call TRBJ1-1, with D uncertain. Trimming left V 8 bases short and J 2 bases short, with 9 bases between. The CDR3 has 11 residues. Germline loops: CDR1 DFQATT, CDR2 SNEGSKA (reference sequence). The CDR3 sequence is CSKDINTEAFF. Written as DNA, the CDR3 is TGCAGTAAGGATATCAACACTGAAGCTTTCTTT.